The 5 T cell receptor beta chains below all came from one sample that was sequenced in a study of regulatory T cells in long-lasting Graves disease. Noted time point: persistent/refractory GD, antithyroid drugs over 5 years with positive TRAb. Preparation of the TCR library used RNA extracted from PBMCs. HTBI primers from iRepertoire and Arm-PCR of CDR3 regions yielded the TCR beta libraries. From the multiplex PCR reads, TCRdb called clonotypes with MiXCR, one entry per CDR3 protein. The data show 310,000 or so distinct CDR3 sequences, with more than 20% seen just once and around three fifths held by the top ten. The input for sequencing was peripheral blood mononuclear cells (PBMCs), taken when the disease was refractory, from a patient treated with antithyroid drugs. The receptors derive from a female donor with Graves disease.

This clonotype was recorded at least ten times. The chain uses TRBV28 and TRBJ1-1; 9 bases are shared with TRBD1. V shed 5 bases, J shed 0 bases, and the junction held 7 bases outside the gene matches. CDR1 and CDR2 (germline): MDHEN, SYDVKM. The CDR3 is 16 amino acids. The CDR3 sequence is CASSQGQGWMNTEAFF. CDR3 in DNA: TGTGCCAGCAGTCAAGGACAGGGGTGGATGAACACTGAAGCTTTCTTT.

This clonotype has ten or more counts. In nucleotides, the CDR3 is TGTGCCAGCAGCTTTGCGGGAACCGATACAGATACGCAGTATTTT. This sequence encodes CASSFAGTDTDTQYF. This sequence joins TRBV11-2 and TRBJ2-3; weak D call: TRBD2 (6 bases). In germline, CDR1 is SGHAT, CDR2 FQNNGV. V was shortened by 3 bases and J by 3 bases, with 13 bases between the two germline ends. The CDR3 consists of 15 residues. Looking up the rest from reference TRBV11-2 and TRBJ2-3 gives the full variable domain: EAGVAQSPRYKIIEKRQSVAFWCNPISGHATLYWYQQILGQGPKLLIQFQNNGVVDDSQLPKDRFSAERLKGVDSTLKIQPAKLEDSAVYLCASSFAGTDTDTQYFGPGTRLTVL.

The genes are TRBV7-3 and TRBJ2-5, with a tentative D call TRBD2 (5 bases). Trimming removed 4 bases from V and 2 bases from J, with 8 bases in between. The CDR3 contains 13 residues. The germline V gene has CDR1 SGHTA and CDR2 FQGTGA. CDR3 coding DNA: TGTGCCAGCAGCTCGACGGGGCAAGAGACCCAGTACTTC. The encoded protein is CASSSTGQETQYF.

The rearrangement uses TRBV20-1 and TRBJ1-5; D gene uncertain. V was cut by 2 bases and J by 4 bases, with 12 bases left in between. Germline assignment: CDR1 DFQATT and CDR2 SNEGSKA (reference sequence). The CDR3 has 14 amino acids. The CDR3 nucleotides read TGCAGTGCTAGACCCCGACCGGCAAATCAGCCCCAGCATTTT. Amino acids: CSARPRPANQPQHF.

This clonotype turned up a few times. CDR3 in amino acids: CASSQDSYPSNTEAFF. As DNA, the CDR3 is TGCGCCAGCAGCCAAGATTCGTATCCGAGTAACACTGAAGCTTTCTTT. V and J are TRBV4-3 and TRBJ1-1, with D unresolved. The CDR3 is made up of 16 amino acids. Germline CDR1 is LGHNA and CDR2 is YSLEER. V was shortened by 0 bases and J by 2 bases, with 13 bases between the two germline ends.